The clone carrying this T cell receptor beta chain was counted only a few times. Its target is unknown. This sample was taken from a study of identical twins. A template switching step contributed a universal primer site, while unique molecular identifiers were present in the cDNA. One entry per CDR3 protein results from TCRdb running MiXCR on the 5' RACE reads. The sample contains under 300,000 distinct CDR3 sequences, approximately 11% of which appear only once. V was trimmed by 5 bases and J by 2 bases, leaving 7 bases between them. Germline V gene data show CDR1 as SGHTA and CDR2 as FQGTGA. This CDR3 comprises 13 residues. Regarding the study as a whole: In drawing conclusions, the study used cross-sectional statistical analysis and did not follow the same donors. Out-of-frame alpha sequences that twins shared showed excess low generation probability.

These data were also reused for a study on yellow fever vaccine responses in identical twins.

The sequence was obtained from a woman between 18 and 29 years old in good health. Sequenced material: memory (CD45RO+) T cells sorted from blood. The chain recombines TRBV7-3 with TRBJ2-1, with D perhaps TRBD2 (6 bases). Written as DNA, the CDR3 is TGTGCCAGCAGCGCGGGGACCTACAATGAGCAGTTCTTC. Its translation is CASSAGTYNEQFF.